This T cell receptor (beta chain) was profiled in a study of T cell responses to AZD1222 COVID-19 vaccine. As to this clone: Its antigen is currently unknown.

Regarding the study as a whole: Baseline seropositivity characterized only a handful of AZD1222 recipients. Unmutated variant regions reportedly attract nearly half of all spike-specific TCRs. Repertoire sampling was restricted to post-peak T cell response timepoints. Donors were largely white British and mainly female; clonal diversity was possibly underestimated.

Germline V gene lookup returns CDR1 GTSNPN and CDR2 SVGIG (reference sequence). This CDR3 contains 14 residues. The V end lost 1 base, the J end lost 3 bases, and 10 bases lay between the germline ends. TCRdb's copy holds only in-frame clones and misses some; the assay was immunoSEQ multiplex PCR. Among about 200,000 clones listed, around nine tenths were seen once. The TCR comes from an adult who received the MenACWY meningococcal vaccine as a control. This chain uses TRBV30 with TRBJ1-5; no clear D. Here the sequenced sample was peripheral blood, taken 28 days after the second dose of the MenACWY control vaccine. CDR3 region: CAWSGMGYNQPQHF. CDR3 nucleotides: TGTGCCTGGAGTGGGATGGGGTACAATCAGCCCCAGCATTTT.